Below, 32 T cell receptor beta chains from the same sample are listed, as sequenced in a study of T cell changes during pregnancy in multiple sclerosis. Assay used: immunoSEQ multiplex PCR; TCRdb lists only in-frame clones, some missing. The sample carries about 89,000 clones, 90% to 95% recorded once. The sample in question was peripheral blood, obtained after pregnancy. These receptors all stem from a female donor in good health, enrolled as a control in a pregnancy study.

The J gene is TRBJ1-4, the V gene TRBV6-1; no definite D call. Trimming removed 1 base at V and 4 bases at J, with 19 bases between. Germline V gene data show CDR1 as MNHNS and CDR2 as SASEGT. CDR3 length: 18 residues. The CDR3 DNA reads TGTGCCAGCAGTGAAGGTTGGGTTTTGGCAGCTAGTAATGAAAAACTGTTTTTT. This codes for CASSEGWVLAASNEKLFF.

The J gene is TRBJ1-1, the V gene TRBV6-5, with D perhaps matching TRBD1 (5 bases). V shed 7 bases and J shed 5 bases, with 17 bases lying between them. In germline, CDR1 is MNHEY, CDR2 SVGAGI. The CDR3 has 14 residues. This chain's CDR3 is CASNPGRANTEAFF. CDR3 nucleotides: TGTGCCAGCAATCCAGGCAGGGCAAATACTGAAGCTTTCTTT.

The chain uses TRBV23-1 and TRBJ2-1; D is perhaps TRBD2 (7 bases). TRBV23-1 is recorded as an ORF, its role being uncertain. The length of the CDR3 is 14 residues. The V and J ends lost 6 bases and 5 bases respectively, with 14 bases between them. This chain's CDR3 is CASRRGLRNNEQFF. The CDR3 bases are TGCGCCAGCAGGCGGGGGCTCCGGAACAATGAGCAGTTCTTC.

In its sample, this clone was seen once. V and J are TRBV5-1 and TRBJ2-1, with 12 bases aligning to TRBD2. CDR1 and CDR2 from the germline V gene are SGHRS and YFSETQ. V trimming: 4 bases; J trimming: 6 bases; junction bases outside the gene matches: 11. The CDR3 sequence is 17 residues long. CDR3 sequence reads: CASSPIPTSGRSNEQFF. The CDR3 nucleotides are TGCGCCAGCAGCCCGATCCCGACTAGCGGGAGATCCAATGAGCAGTTCTTC.

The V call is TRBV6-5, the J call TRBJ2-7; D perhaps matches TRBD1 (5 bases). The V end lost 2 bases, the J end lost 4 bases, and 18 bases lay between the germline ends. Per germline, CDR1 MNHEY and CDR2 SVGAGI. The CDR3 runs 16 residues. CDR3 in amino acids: CASSYAVGESSYEQYF. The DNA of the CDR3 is TGTGCCAGCAGTTACGCCGTAGGGGAATCGAGTTACGAGCAGTACTTC.

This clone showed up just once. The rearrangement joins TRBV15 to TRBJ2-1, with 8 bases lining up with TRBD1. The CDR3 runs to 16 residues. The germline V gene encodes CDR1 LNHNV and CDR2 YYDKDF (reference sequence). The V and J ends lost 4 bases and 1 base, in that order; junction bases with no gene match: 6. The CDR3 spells CATSKGRQGSYNEQFF. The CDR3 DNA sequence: TGTGCCACCAGCAAAGGTAGACAGGGGTCCTACAATGAGCAGTTCTTC.

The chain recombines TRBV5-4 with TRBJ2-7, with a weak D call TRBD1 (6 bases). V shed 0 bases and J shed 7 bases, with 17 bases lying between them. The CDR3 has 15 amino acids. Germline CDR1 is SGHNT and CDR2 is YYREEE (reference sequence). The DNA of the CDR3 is TGTGCCAGCAGCTTGGCGGGGAAGGGGGTGAGGGAGCAGTACTTC. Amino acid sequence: CASSLAGKGVREQYF.

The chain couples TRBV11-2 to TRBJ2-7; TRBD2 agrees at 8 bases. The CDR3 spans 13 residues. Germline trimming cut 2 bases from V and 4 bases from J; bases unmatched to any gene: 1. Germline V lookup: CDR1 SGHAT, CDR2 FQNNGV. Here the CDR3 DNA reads TGTGCCAGCAGCTTATCTAGCGGGTACGAGCAGTACTTC. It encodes CASSLSSGYEQYF.

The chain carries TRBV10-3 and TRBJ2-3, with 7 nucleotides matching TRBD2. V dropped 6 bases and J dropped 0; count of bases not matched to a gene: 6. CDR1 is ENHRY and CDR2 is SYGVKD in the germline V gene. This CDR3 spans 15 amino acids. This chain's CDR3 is CAIRMSGISTDTQYF. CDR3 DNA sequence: TGTGCCATCAGGATGAGCGGGATCAGCACAGATACGCAGTATTTT.

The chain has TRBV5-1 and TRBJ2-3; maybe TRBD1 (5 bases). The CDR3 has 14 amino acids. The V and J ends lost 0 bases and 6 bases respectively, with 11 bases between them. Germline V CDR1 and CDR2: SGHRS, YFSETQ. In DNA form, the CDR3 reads TGCGCCAGCAGCTTGGAAGGGGCCACGGATACGCAGTATTTT. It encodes CASSLEGATDTQYF.

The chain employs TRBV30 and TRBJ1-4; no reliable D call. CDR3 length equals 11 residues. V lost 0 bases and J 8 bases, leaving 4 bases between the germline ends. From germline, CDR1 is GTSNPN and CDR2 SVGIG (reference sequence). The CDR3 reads CAWSVEEKLFF. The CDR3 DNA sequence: TGTGCCTGGAGTGTTGAGGAAAAACTGTTTTTT.

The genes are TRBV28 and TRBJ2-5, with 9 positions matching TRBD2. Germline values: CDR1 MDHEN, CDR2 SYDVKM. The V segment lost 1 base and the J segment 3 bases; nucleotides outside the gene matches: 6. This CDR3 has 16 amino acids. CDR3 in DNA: TGTGCCAGCAGTTTATTGGGCGGGAGGGCCGAAGAGACCCAGTACTTC. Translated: CASSLLGGRAEETQYF.

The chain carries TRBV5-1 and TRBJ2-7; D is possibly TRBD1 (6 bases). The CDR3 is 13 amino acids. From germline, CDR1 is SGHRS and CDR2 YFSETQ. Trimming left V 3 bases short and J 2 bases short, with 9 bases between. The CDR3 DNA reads TGCGCCAGCAGCTCGGACAGCACCTACGAGCAGTACTTC. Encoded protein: CASSSDSTYEQYF.

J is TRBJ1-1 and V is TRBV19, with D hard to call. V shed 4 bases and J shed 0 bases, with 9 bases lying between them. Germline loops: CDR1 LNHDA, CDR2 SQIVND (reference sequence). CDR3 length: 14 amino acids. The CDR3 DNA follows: TGTGCCAGTAGTAATGGCGGCTTGAACACTGAAGCTTTCTTT. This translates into CASSNGGLNTEAFF.

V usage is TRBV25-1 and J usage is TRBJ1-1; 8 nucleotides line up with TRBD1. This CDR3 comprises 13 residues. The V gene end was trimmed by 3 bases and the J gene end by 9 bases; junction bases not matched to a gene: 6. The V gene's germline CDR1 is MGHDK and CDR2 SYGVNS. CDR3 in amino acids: CASSDRTGFKAFF. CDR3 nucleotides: TGTGCCAGCAGTGATCGGACAGGGTTCAAAGCTTTCTTT.

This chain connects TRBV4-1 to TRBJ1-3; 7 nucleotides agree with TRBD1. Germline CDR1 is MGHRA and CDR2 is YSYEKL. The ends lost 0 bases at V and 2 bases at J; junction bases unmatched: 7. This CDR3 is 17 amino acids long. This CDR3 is CASSQDRRGSAGNTIYF. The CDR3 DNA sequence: TGCGCCAGCAGCCAAGACCGCAGGGGGAGCGCTGGAAACACCATATATTTT.

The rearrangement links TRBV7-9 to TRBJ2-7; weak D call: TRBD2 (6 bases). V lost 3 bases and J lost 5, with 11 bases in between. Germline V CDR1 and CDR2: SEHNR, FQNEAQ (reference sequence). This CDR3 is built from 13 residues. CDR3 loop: CASSLGGLDEQYF. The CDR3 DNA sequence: TGTGCCAGCAGCTTGGGAGGTCTCGACGAGCAGTACTTC.

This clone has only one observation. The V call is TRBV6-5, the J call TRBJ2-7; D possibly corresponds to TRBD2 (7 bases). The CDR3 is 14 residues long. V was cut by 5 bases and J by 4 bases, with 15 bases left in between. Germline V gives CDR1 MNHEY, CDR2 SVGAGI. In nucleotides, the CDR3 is TGTGCCAGCAGTCCCGAGGGGGGGGGTTACGAGCAGTACTTC. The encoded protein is CASSPEGGGYEQYF.

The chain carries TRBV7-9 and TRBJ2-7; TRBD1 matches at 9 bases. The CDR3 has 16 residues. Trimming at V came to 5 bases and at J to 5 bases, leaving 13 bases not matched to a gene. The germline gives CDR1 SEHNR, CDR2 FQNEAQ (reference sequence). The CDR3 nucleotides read TGTGCCAGCAGCAACCGGGACAGGGCCTTCGCCAACGAGCAGTACTTC. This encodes CASSNRDRAFANEQYF.

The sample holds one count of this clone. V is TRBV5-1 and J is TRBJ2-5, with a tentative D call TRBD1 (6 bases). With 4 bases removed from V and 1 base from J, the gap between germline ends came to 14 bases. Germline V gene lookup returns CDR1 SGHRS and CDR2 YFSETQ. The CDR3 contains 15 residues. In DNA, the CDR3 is TGCGCCAGCAGCCTAGGATTAGGGGGCCAAGAGACCCAGTACTTC. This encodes CASSLGLGGQETQYF.

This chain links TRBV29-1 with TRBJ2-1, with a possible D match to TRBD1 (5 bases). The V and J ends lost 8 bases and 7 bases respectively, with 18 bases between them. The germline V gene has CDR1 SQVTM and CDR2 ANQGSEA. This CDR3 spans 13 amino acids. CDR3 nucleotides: TGCAGCACAGCGTACAGGTCGGATAATGAGCAGTTCTTC. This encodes CSTAYRSDNEQFF.

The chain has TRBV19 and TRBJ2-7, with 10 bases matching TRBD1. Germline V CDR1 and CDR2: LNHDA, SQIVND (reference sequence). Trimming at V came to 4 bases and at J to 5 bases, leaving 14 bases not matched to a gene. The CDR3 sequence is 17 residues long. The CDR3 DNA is TGTGCCAGTAGTAGCCGGGGGACAGGGGTCAGTCTGGACGAGCAGTACTTC. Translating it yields CASSSRGTGVSLDEQYF. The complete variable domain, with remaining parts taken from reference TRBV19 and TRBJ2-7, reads DGGITQSPKYLFRKEGQNVTLSCEQNLNHDAMYWYRQDPGQGLRLIYYSQIVNDFQKGDIAEGYSVSREKKESFPLTVTSAQKNPTAFYLCASSSRGTGVSLDEQYFGPGTRLTVT.

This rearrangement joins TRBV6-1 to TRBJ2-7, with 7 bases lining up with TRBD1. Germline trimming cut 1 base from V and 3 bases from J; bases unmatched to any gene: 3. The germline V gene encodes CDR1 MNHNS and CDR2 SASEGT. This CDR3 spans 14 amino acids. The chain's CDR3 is CASSEVGTDYEQYF. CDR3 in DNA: TGTGCCAGCAGTGAAGTGGGGACAGACTACGAGCAGTACTTC.

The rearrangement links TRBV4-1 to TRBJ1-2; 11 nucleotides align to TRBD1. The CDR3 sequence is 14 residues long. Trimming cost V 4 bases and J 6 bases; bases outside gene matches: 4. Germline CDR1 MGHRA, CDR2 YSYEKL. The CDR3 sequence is CASSRGQGAHGYTF. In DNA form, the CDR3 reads TGCGCCAGCAGCCGCGGACAGGGGGCGCATGGCTACACCTTC.

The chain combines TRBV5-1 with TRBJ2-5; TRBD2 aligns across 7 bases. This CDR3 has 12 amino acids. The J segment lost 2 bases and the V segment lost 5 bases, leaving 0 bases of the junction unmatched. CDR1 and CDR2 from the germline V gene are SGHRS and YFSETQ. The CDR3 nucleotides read TGCGCCAGCAGGCGGGAGCAAGAGACCCAGTACTTC. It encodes CASRREQETQYF.

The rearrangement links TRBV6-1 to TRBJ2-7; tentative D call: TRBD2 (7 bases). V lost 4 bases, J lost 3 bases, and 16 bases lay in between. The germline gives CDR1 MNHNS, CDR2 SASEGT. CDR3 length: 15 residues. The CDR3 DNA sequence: TGTGCCAGCAGTGGGGGGGGGCTAGCCAGCTACGAGCAGTACTTC. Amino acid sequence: CASSGGGLASYEQYF.

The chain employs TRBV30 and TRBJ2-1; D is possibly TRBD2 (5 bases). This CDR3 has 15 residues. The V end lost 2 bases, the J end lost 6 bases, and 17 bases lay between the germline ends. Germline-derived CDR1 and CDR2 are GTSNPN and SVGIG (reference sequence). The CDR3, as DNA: TGTGCCTGGAGTTGGGCGGTGGGAGTGGGCAATGAGCAGTTCTTC. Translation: CAWSWAVGVGNEQFF.

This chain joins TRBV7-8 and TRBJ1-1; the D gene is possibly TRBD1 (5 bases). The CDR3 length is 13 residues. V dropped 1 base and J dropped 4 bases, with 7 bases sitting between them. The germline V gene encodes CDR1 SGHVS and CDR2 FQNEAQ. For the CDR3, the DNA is TGTGCCAGCAGCTTAGAACAGGCCACTGAAGCTTTCTTT. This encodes CASSLEQATEAFF.

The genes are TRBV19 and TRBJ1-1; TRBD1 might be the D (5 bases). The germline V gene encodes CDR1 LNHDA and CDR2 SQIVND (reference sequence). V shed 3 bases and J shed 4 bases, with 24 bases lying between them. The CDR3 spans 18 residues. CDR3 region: CASSMISRAGGRRTEAFF. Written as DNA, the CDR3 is TGTGCCAGTAGTATGATCAGTAGGGCCGGGGGTCGACGCACTGAAGCTTTCTTT.

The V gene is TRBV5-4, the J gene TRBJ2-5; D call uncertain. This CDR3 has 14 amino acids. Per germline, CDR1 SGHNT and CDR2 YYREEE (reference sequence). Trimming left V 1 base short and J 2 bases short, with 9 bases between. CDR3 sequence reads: CASSLMSVQETQYF. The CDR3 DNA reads TGTGCCAGCAGCTTGATGTCGGTTCAAGAGACCCAGTACTTC.

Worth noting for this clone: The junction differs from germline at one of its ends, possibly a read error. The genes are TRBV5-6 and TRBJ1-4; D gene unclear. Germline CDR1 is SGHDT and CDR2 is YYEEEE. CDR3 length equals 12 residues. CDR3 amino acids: CASSRFARESLF. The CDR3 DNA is TGTGCCAGCAGCCGTTTCGCCCGGGAGTCCCTTTTT.

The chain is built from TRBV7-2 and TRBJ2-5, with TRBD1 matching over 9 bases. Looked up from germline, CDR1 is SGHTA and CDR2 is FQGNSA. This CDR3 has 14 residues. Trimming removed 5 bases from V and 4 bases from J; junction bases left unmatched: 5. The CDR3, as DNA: TGTGCCAGCAGCCCGGGGACAGGGCGAGAGACCCAGTACTTC. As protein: CASSPGTGRETQYF. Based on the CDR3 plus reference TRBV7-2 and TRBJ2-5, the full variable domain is GAGVSQSPSNKVTEKGKDVELRCDPISGHTALYWYRQSLGQGLEFLIYFQGNSAPDKSGLPSDRFSAERTGGSVSTLTIQRTQQEDSAVYLCASSPGTGRETQYFGPGTRLLVL.